This T cell receptor beta chain was obtained from a study of cytotoxic CD8 clonotypes in ibrutinib-treated CLL. Germline-derived CDR1 and CDR2 are SNHLY and FYNNEI. V was pared by 5 bases and J by 4 bases, with 13 bases between. This CDR3 has 14 residues. Sequencing was performed with immunoSEQ multiplex PCR; in TCRdb, only in-frame clones are kept and a portion is missing. This table holds 100,000 to 150,000 clones, approximately 83% found once. The material was PBMCs, obtained after 24 months of ibrutinib treatment. The sequence came from a human donor with chronic lymphocytic leukemia. J is TRBJ2-3 and V is TRBV2, with D hard to call. The CDR3 DNA reads TGTGCCAGCAGTAGACCCTCCCGCCCAGATACGCAGTATTTT. Residues: CASSRPSRPDTQYF. The full variable domain, in which reference TRBV2 and TRBJ2-3 provide the parts outside the CDR3, is EPEVTQTPSHQVTQMGQEVILRCVPISNHLYFYWYRQILGQKVEFLVSFYNNEISEKSEIFDDQFSVERPDGSNFTLKIRSTKLEDSAMYFCASSRPSRPDTQYFGPGTRLTVL.